The rows below give T cell receptor beta chains drawn from one sample of a study of blood T cell repertoires in COVID-19. Data came from immunoSEQ multiplex PCR; TCRdb stores just in-frame clones and leaves some out. Found here are about 400,000 clones, roughly 86% of them singletons; the top ten hold 1.7%. The sample taken for sequencing was PBMCs or T cells enriched from blood (not recorded which). The receptors here all came from a woman aged 25 to 39 who had recovered from COVID-19. Each CDR3 is given without its conserved first and last residue.

j_call v_call cdr3_aa
TRBJ1-1 TRBV30 AWNRKRDTEAF
TRBJ1-6 TRBV1 TSSQFTGGGSPLH
TRBJ2-4 TRBV2 ASVDRRNIQY
TRBJ1-1 TRBV28 ASSPYRGGNTEAF
TRBJ2-5 TRBV9 ASSVGTRQETQY
TRBJ1-1 TRBV7-3 ASSPKTGRDTEAF
TRBJ2-2 TRBV5-1 ASSQLTGTGELF
TRBJ1-2 TRBV2 ASISPGGGQGGYGYT
TRBJ2-7 TRBV28 ASSFVVGVMVREQY
TRBJ2-5 TRBV5-1 ASSRSPQETQY
TRBJ2-2 TRBV24-1 ATSDSGGPLRTGELF
TRBJ2-7 TRBV5-1 ASSLIQGGYEQY
TRBJ2-7 TRBV3-1/TRBV3-2 ASSQGRESYEQY
TRBJ2-1 TRBV19 ASSITGNEQF
TRBJ2-2 TRBV5-1 ASSLGDRNTGELF
TRBJ1-1 TRBV24-1 ATSETGTTPQKAF
TRBJ1-1 TRBV9 ASSQQGWTEAF
TRBJ2-7 TRBV11-2 ASSLLRGYEQY
TRBJ1-2 TRBV7-3 ASSLEPGVRSHNYGYT
TRBJ1-1 TRBV12-3/TRBV12-4 ASSFRSGQLAF
TRBJ1-2 TRBV4-2 ASSQTGTGDFGYT
TRBJ2-1 TRBV5-1 ASSMPGSGTEQF
TRBJ2-1 TRBV14 ASSPTTGGKKQF
TRBJ1-4 TRBV19 ASSIARNEKLF
TRBJ1-4 TRBV4-2 ASSQDRGSNEKLF
TRBJ1-1 TRBV29-1 SASEAF
TRBJ1-5 TRBV19 ASSYGFRAIPQPQH
TRBJ1-5 TRBV19 ASSLRYSNQPQH
TRBJ2-7 TRBV28 ASKGYARESYEQY
TRBJ1-2 TRBV10-3 AISFRGRDGYT
TRBJ2-7 TRBV10-1 ASSEYAGAGEQY
TRBJ1-1 TRBV5-1 ASSLSGMGPNTEAF
TRBJ1-4 TRBV4-1 ASSQEPGGNEKLF
TRBJ2-2 TRBV7-9 ASSRGTGGAGELF
TRBJ1-2 TRBV7-2 ASRPGGANYGYT
TRBJ1-6 TRBV15 ATSRDGLWENSPLH
TRBJ1-1 TRBV29-1 SVERELNTEAF